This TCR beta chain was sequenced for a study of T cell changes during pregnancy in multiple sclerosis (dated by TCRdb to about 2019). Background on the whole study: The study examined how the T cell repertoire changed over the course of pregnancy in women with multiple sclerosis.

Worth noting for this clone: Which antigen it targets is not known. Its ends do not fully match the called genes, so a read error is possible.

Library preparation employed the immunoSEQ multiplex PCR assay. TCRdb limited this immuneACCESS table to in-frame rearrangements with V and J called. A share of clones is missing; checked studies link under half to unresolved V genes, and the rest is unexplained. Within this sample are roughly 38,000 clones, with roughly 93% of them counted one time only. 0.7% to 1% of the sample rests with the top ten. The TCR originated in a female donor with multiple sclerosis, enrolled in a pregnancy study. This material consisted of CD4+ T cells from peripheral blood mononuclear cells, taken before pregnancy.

The CDR3 corresponds to CASSPKPTGNEQYF. The nucleotide sequence is TGTGCTAGCAGCCCGAAACCGACAGGTAACGAGCAGTACTTC. The V gene is TRBV7-7 and the J gene is TRBJ2-7, with TRBD1 tentatively as D gene (6 bases match). The CDR3 measures 14 amino acids from cysteine to phenylalanine. The sequence is cut down to CDR3 DNA, 42 bases in frame from base 1. In the germline V gene (reference sequence), CDR1 corresponds to SSHAT and CDR2 to FNYEAQ.